This TCR beta chain was sequenced for a study of T cell responses to AZD1222 COVID-19 vaccine. The study's findings and limits: No day 14 peak samples; only post-peak repertoires were characterized. Only 5 or 6 AZD1222 recipients were seropositive at baseline.

Repertoires were generated with immunoSEQ multiplex PCR, while TCRdb's copy carries only in-frame clones and drops some. The sample carries 90,000 to 120,000 clones, about 90% recorded once. About this clone: What it binds is not known.

The ends lost 8 bases at V and 2 bases at J; junction bases unmatched: 20. Germline CDR1 SNHLY, CDR2 FYNNEI. The CDR3 loop spans 19 amino acids. The chain is built from TRBV2 and TRBJ2-7; TRBD2 matches at 11 bases. The specimen comprised peripheral blood, sampled on day 0 of AZD1222 vaccination. The sequence came from an adult in good health. CDR3 sequence: CASLPLAGGHPRNPYEQYF. The CDR3 DNA reads as TGTGCCAGCCTCCCCCTAGCGGGGGGACACCCAAGAAACCCCTACGAGCAGTACTTC.